This TCR beta chain was retrieved from a study of control samples from healthy donors and cancer patients. The repertoire was sequenced with immunoSEQ multiplex PCR; TCRdb's copy has only in-frame clones and lacks some. The sample records some 120,000 clones, 80% to 90% being singletons. The CDR3 has 15 residues. V dropped 4 bases and J dropped 1; count of bases not matched to a gene: 1. Germline CDR1 is LGHDT and CDR2 is YNNKEL (reference sequence). Sample: blood. The rearrangement joins TRBV3-1 (or the pseudogene TRBV3-2) to TRBJ2-2; 9 bases match TRBD1. The receptor's source is a middle-aged man in good health. The CDR3 DNA follows: TGTGCCAGCAGCCCGGACAGGGGGAACACCGGGGAGCTGTTTTTT. Translated, it gives CASSPDRGNTGELFF.